This TCR beta chain appears in the sequencing data of a study of cytomegalovirus exposure and HLA in healthy donors. Whole-study findings and limits: Productive rates of about 90% or about 30% were seen for most TCR beta V segments in an earlier analysis.

Researchers ran the PCR with 60 Vbeta and 13 Jbeta primers. The data were produced by immunoSEQ multiplex PCR, yet TCRdb's version contains in-frame clones alone and is incomplete. The repertoire holds around 150,000 clones, with roughly 83% as singletons. For this clone: Its cognate antigen is unknown.

CDR3 length equals 14 residues. The germline gives CDR1 MNHNS, CDR2 SASEGT. The V end was cut by 0 bases, the J end by 3 bases, with 6 bases between. Every donor was a healthy person donating bone marrow. The TCR sequence derives from a human donor in good health. The rearrangement links TRBV6-1 to TRBJ2-1; D not certain. The sample comprised PBMCs. The CDR3 loop reads CASSEASGYNEQFF. CDR3 DNA sequence: TGTGCCAGCAGTGAAGCGTCCGGCTACAATGAGCAGTTCTTC.